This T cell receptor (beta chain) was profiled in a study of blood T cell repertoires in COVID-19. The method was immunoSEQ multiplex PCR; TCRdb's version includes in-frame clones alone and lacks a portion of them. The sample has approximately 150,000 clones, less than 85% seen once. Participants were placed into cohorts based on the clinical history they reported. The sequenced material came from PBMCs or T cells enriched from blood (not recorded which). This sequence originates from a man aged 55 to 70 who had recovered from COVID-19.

The CDR3 DNA reads TGCGCCAGCAGCCACGGGGCGGGGTCGAGCGGAAAGACCCAGTACTTC. This encodes CASSHGAGSSGKTQYF. The rearrangement links TRBV4-1 to TRBJ2-5, with D perhaps TRBD2 (6 bases). In germline, CDR1 is MGHRA, CDR2 YSYEKL. The CDR3 covers 16 residues. The V end was cut by 3 bases, the J end by 6 bases, with 20 bases between.